A single sample is the source of the 21 T cell receptor beta chains below, sequenced in a study of glioma-infiltrating T cells after dendritic cell vaccination. TCRdb's copy holds only in-frame clones and misses some; the assay was immunoSEQ multiplex PCR. In the table there are fewer than 50,000 clones, approximately 84% of which are singletons. Specimen: blood, collected before dendritic cell vaccination. The receptors derive from a human donor with glioblastoma.

V gene TRBV19 combines with J gene TRBJ2-6; 8 positions match TRBD1. The CDR3 has 18 residues. From germline, CDR1 is LNHDA and CDR2 SQIVND (reference sequence). V lost 2 bases, J lost 0 bases, and 6 bases stayed unmatched. The CDR3 DNA reads TGTGCCAGTAGTATACAGGGGGCCCCTATCTCTGGGGCCAACGTCCTGACTTTC. Its protein product is CASSIQGAPISGANVLTF.

The gene calls are TRBV4-3 and TRBJ2-2, with TRBD2 matching over 10 bases. Trimming removed 5 bases from V and 5 bases from J; junction bases left unmatched: 2. Germline lookup yields CDR1 LGHNA and CDR2 YSLEER. The CDR3 runs to 14 residues. The CDR3 sequence is CASSGTSATGELFF. The CDR3 coding sequence is TGCGCCAGCAGCGGGACTAGCGCTACCGGGGAGCTGTTTTTT.

This clone was picked up a small number of times. The rearrangement links TRBV7-2 to TRBJ2-1, with TRBD1 matching 11 bases. V shed 4 bases and J 3 bases; nucleotides not matched to a gene: 5. This CDR3 is built from 16 residues. From germline, CDR1 is SGHTA and CDR2 FQGNSA. CDR3 coding DNA: TGTGCCAGCAGCTACCGGACAGGGGGCATCTACAATGAGCAGTTCTTC. Encoded protein: CASSYRTGGIYNEQFF. The full variable domain, with the rest looked up from reference TRBV7-2 and TRBJ2-1, is GAGVSQSPSNKVTEKGKDVELRCDPISGHTALYWYRQSLGQGLEFLIYFQGNSAPDKSGLPSDRFSAERTGGSVSTLTIQRTQQEDSAVYLCASSYRTGGIYNEQFFGPGTRLTVL.

J is TRBJ1-5 and V is TRBV4-3; 7 bases are a match to TRBD1. Unmatched junction bases numbered 11, after V lost 3 bases and J lost 9 bases. CDR3 length: 15 amino acids. Germline assignment: CDR1 LGHNA and CDR2 YSLEER. The CDR3 sequence: CASSQDRTLLAPQHF. In DNA, the CDR3 is TGCGCCAGCAGCCAGGACAGGACACTACTAGCGCCCCAGCATTTT.

This clone has just one count. V usage is TRBV6-4 and J usage is TRBJ1-6, with a possible D match to TRBD1 (6 bases). This CDR3 has 13 residues. V was pared by 3 bases and J by 7 bases, with 7 bases between. CDR1 MRHNA and CDR2 SNTAGT come from the germline V gene. The CDR3 spells CASSEGTNSPLHF. Written as DNA, the CDR3 is TGTGCCAGCAGTGAAGGGACAAATTCACCCCTCCACTTT.

Regarding this clone: Other DNA sequences from this sample encode an identical CDR3 as well. V and J are TRBV7-9 and TRBJ1-2, with TRBD1 identical over 7 bases. This CDR3 is 12 amino acids long. Germline CDR1 and CDR2: SEHNR and FQNEAQ (reference sequence). Germline trimming cut 0 bases from V and 8 bases from J; bases unmatched to any gene: 0. This CDR3 reads CASSLAGGGYTF. The CDR3 nucleotides read TGTGCCAGCAGCTTAGCAGGGGGCGGCTACACCTTC.

This chain joins TRBV11-3 and TRBJ2-2; TRBD1 matches at 8 bases. This CDR3 comprises 17 residues. Germline loops: CDR1 SGHNT, CDR2 YENEEA. Trimming removed 5 bases from V and 6 bases from J; junction bases left unmatched: 14. The CDR3 region has the DNA TGTGCCAGCAGCAATAGCCCAGGGGGCGGTTTGGCCGGGGAGCTGTTTTTT. It is translated as CASSNSPGGGLAGELFF.

This chain connects TRBV27 to TRBJ2-7; no clear D. CDR1 is MNHEY and CDR2 is SMNVEV in the germline V gene (reference sequence). The CDR3 is 13 residues long. Trimming removed 3 bases from V and 3 bases from J, with 9 bases in between. The CDR3 is CASSFGQSYEQYF. In DNA, the CDR3 is TGTGCCAGCAGTTTTGGGCAGAGCTACGAGCAGTACTTC.

This chain connects TRBV4-2 to TRBJ2-1; the D is unclear. The CDR3 length is 13 residues. Trimming shortened V by 4 bases and J by 6 bases, and 10 bases separated the two germline ends. CDR1 is LGHNA, CDR2 YNFKEQ, per germline. CDR3 sequence: CASSRPSGNEQFF. Written as DNA, the CDR3 is TGTGCCAGCAGCCGTCCTAGTGGCAATGAGCAGTTCTTC.

The CDR3 sequence: CASSNREENSPLHF. In DNA form, the CDR3 reads TGTGCCAGTAGTAACAGGGAAGAAAATTCACCCCTCCACTTT. The chain couples TRBV19 to TRBJ1-6; TRBD1 might be the D (6 bases). Germline loops: CDR1 LNHDA, CDR2 SQIVND (reference sequence). Trimming stripped 4 bases from V and 7 bases from J, with 11 bases between. The CDR3 contains 14 residues.

This chain uses TRBV5-4 with TRBJ2-5, with 13 nucleotides matching TRBD2. The CDR3 spans 16 residues. Germline CDR1 and CDR2: SGHNT and YYREEE (reference sequence). After removal of 4 bases from V and 2 bases from J, the junction contained 5 bases not matched to a gene. The CDR3 bases are TGTGCCAGCAGCAGACTAGCGGGGGGCGGACAAGAGACCCAGTACTTC. Its protein product is CASSRLAGGGQETQYF.

This clone appeared a few times. CDR3 sequence: CASSSWQDNEQFF. For the CDR3, the DNA is TGTGCCAGCAGCTCCTGGCAGGACAATGAGCAGTTCTTC. This chain joins TRBV11-2 and TRBJ2-1; D is unresolved. Germline V gene sequence: CDR1 SGHAT, CDR2 FQNNGV. V lost 4 bases, J lost 5 bases, and 9 bases lay in between. The CDR3 contains 13 residues.

This clone showed up just a few times. This sequence joins TRBV7-9 and TRBJ2-2, with 7 bases lining up with TRBD1. The germline gives CDR1 SEHNR, CDR2 FQNEAQ (reference sequence). The CDR3 totals 15 residues. V lost 5 bases to trimming and J lost 3 bases; unmatched junction nucleotides: 6. The CDR3 reads CASSRQGADTGELFF. CDR3 DNA sequence: TGTGCCAGCAGCCGACAGGGCGCGGACACCGGGGAGCTGTTTTTT.

The genes are TRBV4-3 and TRBJ2-7; 9 bases are a match to TRBD1. This CDR3 comprises 15 residues. Trimming at V came to 0 bases and at J to 3 bases, leaving 3 bases not matched to a gene. The germline CDR1 and CDR2 sequences are LGHNA and YSLEER. The DNA for the CDR3 is TGCGCCAGCAGCCAAGAGGACAGGGGTGGCTACGAGCAGTACTTC. It yields the protein CASSQEDRGGYEQYF.

The CDR3 protein is CASSQTRAAGGEQFF. CDR3 DNA: TGTGCCAGCAGCCAAACTAGGGCCGCGGGTGGTGAGCAGTTCTTC. The chain carries TRBV7-6 and TRBJ2-1, with D maybe TRBD2 (5 bases). In germline, CDR1 is SGHVS, CDR2 FNYEAQ. The length of the CDR3 is 15 residues. V lost 5 bases and J 9 bases, leaving 20 bases between the germline ends.

This sequence joins TRBV27 and TRBJ1-2; possibly TRBD1 for D (5 bases). The CDR3 runs 11 residues. V was shortened by 9 bases and J by 5 bases, with 10 bases between the two germline ends. Germline lookup yields CDR1 MNHEY and CDR2 SMNVEV (reference sequence). The CDR3 reads CASRAGYGYTF. CDR3 bases: TGTGCCAGTAGAGCAGGGTATGGCTACACCTTC.

As to this clone: The sample contains more than one DNA sequence encoding this CDR3. The chain is built from TRBV7-6 and TRBJ2-2; D gene unclear. Germline values: CDR1 SGHVS, CDR2 FNYEAQ. The CDR3 is 13 amino acids. The germline V and J ends were trimmed by 5 bases and 7 bases, with 11 bases remaining between them. CDR3 in DNA: TGTGCCAGCAGCCCAGCTAGAGGCGGGGAGCTGTTTTTT. Residues: CASSPARGGELFF.

This clone was detected a few times. The rearrangement joins TRBV15 to TRBJ1-3; D gene ambiguous. Trimming took 1 base from V and 2 from J, leaving 15 bases between them. This CDR3 has 17 residues. Germline values: CDR1 LNHNV, CDR2 YYDKDF (reference sequence). CDR3 in amino acids: CATSRVMGAMTGNTIYF. DNA of the CDR3: TGTGCCACCAGCAGAGTGATGGGCGCTATGACTGGAAACACCATATATTTT. Drawing the rest from reference TRBV15 and TRBJ1-3, the complete variable domain is DAMVIQNPRYQVTQFGKPVTLSCSQTLNHNVMYWYQQKSSQAPKLLFHYYDKDFNNEADTPDNFQSRRPNTSFCFLDIRSPGLGDTAMYLCATSRVMGAMTGNTIYFGEGSWLTVV.

Comment on this clone: Other DNA sequences of this sample code for an identical CDR3. The genes are TRBV30 and TRBJ1-3, with 8 bases identical to TRBD1. Germline-derived CDR1 and CDR2 are GTSNPN and SVGIG (reference sequence). Trimming cost V 5 bases and J 3 bases; bases outside gene matches: 9. The CDR3 runs to 15 residues. CDR3 nucleotides: TGTGCCTGGGCCAGGACAGGGAACGTTGGAAACACCATATATTTT. Translation: CAWARTGNVGNTIYF.

The chain links TRBV15 to TRBJ1-6; no clear D gene. The V end was cut by 2 bases, the J end by 7 bases, with 12 bases between. Per germline, CDR1 LNHNV and CDR2 YYDKDF (reference sequence). The CDR3 runs 15 residues. CDR3 sequence (DNA): TGTGCCACCAGCAGAAACCCCGGTTCCAATTCACCCCTCCACTTT. Translated: CATSRNPGSNSPLHF.

The CDR3 region is CASNRGADGYTF. The CDR3 DNA sequence: TGTGCCAGCAACCGGGGGGCGGATGGCTACACCTTC. The rearrangement links TRBV2 to TRBJ1-2, with a weak D call TRBD1 (6 bases). CDR1 and CDR2 (germline): SNHLY, FYNNEI. This CDR3 region has 12 residues. With 7 bases removed from V and 6 bases from J, the gap between germline ends came to 12 bases.